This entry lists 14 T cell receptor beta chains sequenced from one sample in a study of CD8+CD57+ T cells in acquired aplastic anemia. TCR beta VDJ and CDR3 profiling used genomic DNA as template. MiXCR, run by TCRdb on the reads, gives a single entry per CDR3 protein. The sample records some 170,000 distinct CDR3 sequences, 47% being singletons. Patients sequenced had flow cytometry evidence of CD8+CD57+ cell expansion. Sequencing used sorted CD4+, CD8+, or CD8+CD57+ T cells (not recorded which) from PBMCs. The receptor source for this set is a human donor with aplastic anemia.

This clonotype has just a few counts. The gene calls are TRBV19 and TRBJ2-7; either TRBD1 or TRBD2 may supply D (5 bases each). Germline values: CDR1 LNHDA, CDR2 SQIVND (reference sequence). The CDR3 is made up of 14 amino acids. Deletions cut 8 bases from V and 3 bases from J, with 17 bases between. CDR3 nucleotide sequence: TGTGCCAGTTCCTTTACGGGGACGGGCTACGAGCAGTACTTC. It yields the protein CASSFTGTGYEQYF.

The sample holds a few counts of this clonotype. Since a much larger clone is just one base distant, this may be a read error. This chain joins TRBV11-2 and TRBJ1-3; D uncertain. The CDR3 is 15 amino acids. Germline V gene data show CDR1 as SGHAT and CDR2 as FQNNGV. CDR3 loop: CDSSLDGLSGNTIYF. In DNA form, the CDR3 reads TGTGACAGCAGCTTAGACGGCCTCTCTGGAAACACCATATATTTT.

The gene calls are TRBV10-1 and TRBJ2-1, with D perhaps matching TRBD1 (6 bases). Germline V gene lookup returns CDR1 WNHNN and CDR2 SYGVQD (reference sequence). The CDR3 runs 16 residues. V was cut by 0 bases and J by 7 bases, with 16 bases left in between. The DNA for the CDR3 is TGCGCCAGCAGTGAGTCGAGGGGAAGGGGGTCGAATGAGCAGTTCTTC. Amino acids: CASSESRGRGSNEQFF.

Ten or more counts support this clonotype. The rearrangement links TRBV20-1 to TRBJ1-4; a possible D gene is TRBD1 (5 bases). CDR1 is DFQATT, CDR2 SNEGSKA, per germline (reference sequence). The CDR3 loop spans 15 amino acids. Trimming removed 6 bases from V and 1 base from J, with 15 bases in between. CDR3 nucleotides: TGCAGTGCCACGGGGCCCGGGGTAACTAATGAAAAACTGTTTTTT. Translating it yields CSATGPGVTNEKLFF.

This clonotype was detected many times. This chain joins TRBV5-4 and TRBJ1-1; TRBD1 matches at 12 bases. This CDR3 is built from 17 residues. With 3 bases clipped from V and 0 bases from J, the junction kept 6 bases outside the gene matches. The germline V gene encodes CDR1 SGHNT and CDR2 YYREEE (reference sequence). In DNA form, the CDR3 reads TGTGCCAGCAGCTGGGGACAGGGGGCTTACATGAACACTGAAGCTTTCTTT. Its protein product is CASSWGQGAYMNTEAFF.

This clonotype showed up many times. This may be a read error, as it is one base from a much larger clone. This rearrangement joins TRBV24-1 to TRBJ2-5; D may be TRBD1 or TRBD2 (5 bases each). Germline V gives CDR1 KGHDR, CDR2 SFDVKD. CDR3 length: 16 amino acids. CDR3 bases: TGTGCCGCCAGTGACAACTCTGGGACCGAGGGAGAGACCCAGTACTTC. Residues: CAASDNSGTEGETQYF.

CDR3 sequence: CSVETKYTDTQYF. CDR3 nucleotides: TGCAGCGTTGAGACTAAGTACACAGATACGCAGTATTTT. V is TRBV29-1 and J is TRBJ2-3; D might be TRBD2 (5 bases). Germline loops: CDR1 SQVTM, CDR2 ANQGSEA. The length of the CDR3 is 13 residues. V lost 3 bases, J lost 2 bases, and 9 bases lay in between.

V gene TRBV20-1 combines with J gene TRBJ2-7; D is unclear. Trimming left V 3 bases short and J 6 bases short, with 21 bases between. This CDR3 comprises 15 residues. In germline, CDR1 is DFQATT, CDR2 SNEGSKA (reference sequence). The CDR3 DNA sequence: TGCAGTGCTAGTCGCCCTGGGATTTCCGGTGCCGAGCAGTACTTC. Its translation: CSASRPGISGAEQYF.

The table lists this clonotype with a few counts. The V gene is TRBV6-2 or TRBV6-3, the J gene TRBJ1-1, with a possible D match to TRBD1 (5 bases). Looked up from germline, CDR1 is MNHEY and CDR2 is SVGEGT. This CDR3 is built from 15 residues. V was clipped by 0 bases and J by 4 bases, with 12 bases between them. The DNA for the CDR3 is TGTGCCAGCAGTTACTCGGGGGGGGGAGGCACTGAAGCTTTCTTT. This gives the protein CASSYSGGGGTEAFF.

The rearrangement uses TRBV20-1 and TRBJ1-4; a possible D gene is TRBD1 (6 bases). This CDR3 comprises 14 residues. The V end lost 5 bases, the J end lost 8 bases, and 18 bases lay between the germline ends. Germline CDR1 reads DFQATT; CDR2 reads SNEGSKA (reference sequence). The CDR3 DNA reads TGCAGTGCTCTCCTTACAGGGACAAACGAAAAACTGTTTTTT. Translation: CSALLTGTNEKLFF.

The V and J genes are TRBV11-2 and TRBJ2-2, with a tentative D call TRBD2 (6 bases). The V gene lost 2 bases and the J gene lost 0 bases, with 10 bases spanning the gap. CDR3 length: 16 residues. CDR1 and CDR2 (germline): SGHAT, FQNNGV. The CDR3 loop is CASSLFSGPNTGELFF. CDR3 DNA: TGTGCCAGCAGCTTATTTAGCGGCCCGAACACCGGGGAGCTGTTTTTT.

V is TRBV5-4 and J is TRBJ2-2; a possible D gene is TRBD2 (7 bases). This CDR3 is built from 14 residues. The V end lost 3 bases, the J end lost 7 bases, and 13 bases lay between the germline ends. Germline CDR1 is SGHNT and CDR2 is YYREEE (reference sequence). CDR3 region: CASSSGGGGGELFF. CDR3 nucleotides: TGTGCCAGCAGCTCGGGGGGCGGCGGCGGGGAGCTGTTTTTT.

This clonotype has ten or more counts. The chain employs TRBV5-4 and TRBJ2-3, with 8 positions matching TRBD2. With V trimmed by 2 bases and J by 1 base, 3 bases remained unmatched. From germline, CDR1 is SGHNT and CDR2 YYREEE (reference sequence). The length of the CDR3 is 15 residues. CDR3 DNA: TGTGCCAGCAGCTTTCGCGGGGGGCGCACAGATACGCAGTATTTT. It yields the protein CASSFRGGRTDTQYF.

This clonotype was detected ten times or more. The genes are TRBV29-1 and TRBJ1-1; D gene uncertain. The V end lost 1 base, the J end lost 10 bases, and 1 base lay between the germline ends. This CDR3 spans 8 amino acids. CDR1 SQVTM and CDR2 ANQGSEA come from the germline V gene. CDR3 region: CSVEGAFF. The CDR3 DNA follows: TGCAGCGTTGAAGGAGCTTTCTTT.